This T cell receptor (beta chain) originates from a study of T cells expressing NK-cell markers. Study in general: The TCR beta repertoires were obtained from sorted CD3+CD56+NKG2C+, CD3+CD56+NKG2C- and CD3+CD56-NKG2C+ T cells.

Following a re-call of the 5' RACE reads, TCRdb has one entry per CDR3 protein and lacks DNA. The sample has approximately 380,000 distinct CDR3 sequences; the top ten hold 5.2%. Overall study results and limits: Among several donors, these clonotypes also ranked first in the CD3+CD56-NKG2C+ fraction. Specificity for HCMV among expanded NKG2C+ T cell clones was not established.

Germline V CDR1 and CDR2: LNHDA, SQIVND (reference sequence). The CDR3 runs 12 residues. As regards this clonotype: The target antigen is unknown.

Sequences were obtained from blood T cells: a sorted CD56 or NKG2C T cell subset, CD4+ or CD8+ T cells, or bulk PBMC T cells (not recorded which). This TCR came from a man aged 18-70 years in good health. The chain couples TRBV19 to TRBJ1-1. The CDR3 sequence is CASALGSRRAFF.